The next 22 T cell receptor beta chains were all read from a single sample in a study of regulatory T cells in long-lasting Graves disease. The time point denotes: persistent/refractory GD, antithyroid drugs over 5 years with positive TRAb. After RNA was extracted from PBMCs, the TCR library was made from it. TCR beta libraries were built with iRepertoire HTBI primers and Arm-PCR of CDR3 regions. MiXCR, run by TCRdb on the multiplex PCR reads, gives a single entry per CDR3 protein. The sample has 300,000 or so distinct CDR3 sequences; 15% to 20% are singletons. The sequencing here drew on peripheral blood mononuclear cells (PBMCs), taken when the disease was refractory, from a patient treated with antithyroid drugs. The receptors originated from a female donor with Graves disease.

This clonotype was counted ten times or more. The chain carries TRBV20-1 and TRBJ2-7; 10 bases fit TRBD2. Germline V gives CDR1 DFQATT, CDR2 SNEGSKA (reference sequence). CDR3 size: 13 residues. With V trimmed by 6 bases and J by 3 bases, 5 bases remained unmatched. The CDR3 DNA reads TGCAGTGCGAACCTAGCGGGGGACTACGAGCAGTACTTC. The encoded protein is CSANLAGDYEQYF.

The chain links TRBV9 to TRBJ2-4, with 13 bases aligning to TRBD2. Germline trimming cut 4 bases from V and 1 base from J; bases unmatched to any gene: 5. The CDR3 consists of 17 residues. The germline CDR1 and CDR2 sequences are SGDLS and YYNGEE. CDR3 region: CASSPSLAGGAKNIQYF. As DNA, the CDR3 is TGTGCCAGCAGCCCTTCACTAGCGGGAGGGGCCAAAAACATTCAGTACTTC.

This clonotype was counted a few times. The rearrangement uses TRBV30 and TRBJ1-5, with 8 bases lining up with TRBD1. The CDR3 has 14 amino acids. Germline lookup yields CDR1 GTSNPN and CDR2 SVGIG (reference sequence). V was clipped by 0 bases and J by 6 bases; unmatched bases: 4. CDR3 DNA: TGTGCCTGGAGTGTAGGACAGGGTCGTCAGCCCCAGCATTTT. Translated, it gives CAWSVGQGRQPQHF. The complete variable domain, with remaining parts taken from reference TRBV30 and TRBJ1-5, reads SQTIHQWPATLVQPVGSPLSLECTVEGTSNPNLYWYRQAAGRGLQLLFYSVGIGQISSEVPQNLSASRPQDRQFILSSKKLLLSDSGFYLCAWSVGQGRQPQHFGDGTRLSIL.

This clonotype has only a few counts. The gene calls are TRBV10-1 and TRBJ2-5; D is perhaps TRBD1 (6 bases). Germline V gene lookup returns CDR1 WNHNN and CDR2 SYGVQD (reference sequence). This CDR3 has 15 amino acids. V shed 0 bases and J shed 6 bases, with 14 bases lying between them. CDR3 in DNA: TGCGCCAGCAGTGAGTCGGACAGACGGGTGAAGACCCAGTACTTC. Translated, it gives CASSESDRRVKTQYF.

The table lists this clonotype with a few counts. CDR3 DNA: TGTGCCTGGCCACAGACTGGAAACACCATATATTTT. Translating gives CAWPQTGNTIYF. The chain recombines TRBV30 with TRBJ1-3; no definite D call. Germline values: CDR1 GTSNPN, CDR2 SVGIG (reference sequence). The CDR3 loop spans 12 amino acids. Deletions cut 5 bases from V and 2 bases from J, with 7 bases between.

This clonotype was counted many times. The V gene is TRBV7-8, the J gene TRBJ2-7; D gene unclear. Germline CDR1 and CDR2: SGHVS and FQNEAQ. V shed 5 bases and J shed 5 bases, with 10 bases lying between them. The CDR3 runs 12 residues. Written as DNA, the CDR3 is TGTGCCAGCAGCCCCGACTTGAACGAGCAGTACTTC. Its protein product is CASSPDLNEQYF.

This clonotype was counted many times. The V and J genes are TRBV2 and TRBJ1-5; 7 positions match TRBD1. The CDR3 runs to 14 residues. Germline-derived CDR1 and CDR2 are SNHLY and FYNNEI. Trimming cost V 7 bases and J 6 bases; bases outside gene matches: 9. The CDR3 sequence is CASKRQGGSQPQHF. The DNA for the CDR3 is TGTGCCAGCAAGCGACAGGGCGGGAGTCAGCCCCAGCATTTT.

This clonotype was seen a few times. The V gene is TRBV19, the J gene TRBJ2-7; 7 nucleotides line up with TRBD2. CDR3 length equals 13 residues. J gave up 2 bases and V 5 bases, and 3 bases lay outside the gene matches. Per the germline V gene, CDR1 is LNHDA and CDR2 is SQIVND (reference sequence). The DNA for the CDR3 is TGTGCCAGTAGTTCTGGGACTACCTACGAGCAGTACTTC. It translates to CASSSGTTYEQYF.

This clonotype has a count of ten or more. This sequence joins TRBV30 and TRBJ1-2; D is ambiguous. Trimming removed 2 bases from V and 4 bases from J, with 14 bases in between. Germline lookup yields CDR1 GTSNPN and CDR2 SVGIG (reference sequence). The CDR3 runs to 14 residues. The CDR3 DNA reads TGTGCCTGGAGTTTGGGTTGGGCTGCCTATGGCTACACCTTC. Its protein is CAWSLGWAAYGYTF.

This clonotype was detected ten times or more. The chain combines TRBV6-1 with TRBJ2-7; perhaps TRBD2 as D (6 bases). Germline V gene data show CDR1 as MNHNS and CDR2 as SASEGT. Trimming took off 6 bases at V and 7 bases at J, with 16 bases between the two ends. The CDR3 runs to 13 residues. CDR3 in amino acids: CASRLGGLEEQYF. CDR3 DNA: TGTGCCAGCAGGCTCGGAGGGCTCGAAGAGCAGTACTTC.

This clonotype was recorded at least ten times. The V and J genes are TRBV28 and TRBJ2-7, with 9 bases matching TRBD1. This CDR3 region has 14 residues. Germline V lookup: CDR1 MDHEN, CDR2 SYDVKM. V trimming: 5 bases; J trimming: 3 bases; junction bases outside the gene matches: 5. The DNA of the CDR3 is TGTGCCAGCAGTGACGGGACAGGGAGCTACGAGCAGTACTTC. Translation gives CASSDGTGSYEQYF. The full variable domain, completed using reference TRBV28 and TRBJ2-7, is DVKVTQSSRYLVKRTGEKVFLECVQDMDHENMFWYRQDPGLGLRLIYFSYDVKMKEKGDIPEGYSVSREKKERFSLILESASTNQTSMYLCASSDGTGSYEQYFGPGTRLTVT.

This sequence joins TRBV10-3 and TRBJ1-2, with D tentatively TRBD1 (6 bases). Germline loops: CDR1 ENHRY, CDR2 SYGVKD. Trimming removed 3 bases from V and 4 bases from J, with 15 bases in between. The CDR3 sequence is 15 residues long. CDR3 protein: CAISDLPDRPYGYTF. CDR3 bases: TGTGCCATCAGTGACCTACCCGACAGGCCCTATGGCTACACCTTC.

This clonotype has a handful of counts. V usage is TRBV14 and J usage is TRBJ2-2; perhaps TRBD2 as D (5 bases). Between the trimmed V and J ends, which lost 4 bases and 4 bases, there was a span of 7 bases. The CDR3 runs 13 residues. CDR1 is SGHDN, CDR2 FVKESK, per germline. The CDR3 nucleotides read TGTGCCAGCAGCCGACTACGCACCGGGGAGCTGTTTTTT. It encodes CASSRLRTGELFF.

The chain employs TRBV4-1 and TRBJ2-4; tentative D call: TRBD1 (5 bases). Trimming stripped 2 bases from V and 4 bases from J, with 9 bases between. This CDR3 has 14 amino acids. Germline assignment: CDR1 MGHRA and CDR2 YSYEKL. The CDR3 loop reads CASSQQGFKNIQYF. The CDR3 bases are TGCGCCAGCAGCCAACAGGGCTTTAAAAACATTCAGTACTTC.

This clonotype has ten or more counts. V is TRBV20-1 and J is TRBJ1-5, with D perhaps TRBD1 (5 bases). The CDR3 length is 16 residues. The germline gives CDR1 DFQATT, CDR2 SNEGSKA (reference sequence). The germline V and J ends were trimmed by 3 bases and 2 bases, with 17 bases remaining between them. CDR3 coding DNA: TGCAGTGCTAGCTCCCTACAGGTCGCGGGCAATCAGCCCCAGCATTTT. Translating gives CSASSLQVAGNQPQHF.

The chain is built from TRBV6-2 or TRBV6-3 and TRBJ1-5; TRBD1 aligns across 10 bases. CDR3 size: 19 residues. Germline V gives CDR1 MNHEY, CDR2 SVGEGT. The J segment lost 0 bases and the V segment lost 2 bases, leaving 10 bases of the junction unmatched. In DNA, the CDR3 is TGTGCCAGCAGTTACCCCGGACAGGGGGGTTTTTATAGCAATCAGCCCCAGCATTTT. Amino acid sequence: CASSYPGQGGFYSNQPQHF.

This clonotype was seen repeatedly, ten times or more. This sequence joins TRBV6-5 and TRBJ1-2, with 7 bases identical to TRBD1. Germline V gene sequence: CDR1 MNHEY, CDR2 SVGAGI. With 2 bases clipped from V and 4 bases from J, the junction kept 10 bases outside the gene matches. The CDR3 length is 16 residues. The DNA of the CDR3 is TGTGCCAGCAGTTACGAATTCAGGGACAGTGGCTATGGCTACACCTTC. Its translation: CASSYEFRDSGYGYTF.

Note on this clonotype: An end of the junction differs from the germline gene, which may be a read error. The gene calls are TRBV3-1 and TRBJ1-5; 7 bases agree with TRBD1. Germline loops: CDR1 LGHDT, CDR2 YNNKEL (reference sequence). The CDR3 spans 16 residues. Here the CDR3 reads CASSQSQGISNRPQHF. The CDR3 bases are TGTGCCAGCAGCCAATCACAGGGGATTAGCAATCGGCCCCAGCATTTT.

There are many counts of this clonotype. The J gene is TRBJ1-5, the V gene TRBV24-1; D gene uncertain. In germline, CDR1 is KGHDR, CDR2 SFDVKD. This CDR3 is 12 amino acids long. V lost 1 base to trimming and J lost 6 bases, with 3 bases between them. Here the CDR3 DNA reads TGTGCCACCAGTGATTTAGGTCAGCCCCAGCATTTT. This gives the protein CATSDLGQPQHF.

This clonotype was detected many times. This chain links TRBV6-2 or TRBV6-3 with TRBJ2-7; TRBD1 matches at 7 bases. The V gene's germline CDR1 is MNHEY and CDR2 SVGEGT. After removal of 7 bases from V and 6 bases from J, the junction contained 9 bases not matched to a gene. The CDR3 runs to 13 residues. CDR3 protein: CASTKRDSGEQYF. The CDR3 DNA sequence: TGTGCCAGCACCAAACGGGACAGTGGCGAGCAGTACTTC.

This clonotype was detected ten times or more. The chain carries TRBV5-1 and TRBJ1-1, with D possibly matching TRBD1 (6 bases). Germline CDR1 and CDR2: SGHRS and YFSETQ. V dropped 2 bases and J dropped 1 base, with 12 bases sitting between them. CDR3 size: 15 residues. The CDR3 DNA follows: TGCGCCAGCAGCTTTTCGGGGGGACAGAACACTGAAGCTTTCTTT. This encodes CASSFSGGQNTEAFF. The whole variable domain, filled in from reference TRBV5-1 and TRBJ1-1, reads KAGVTQTPRYLIKTRGQQVTLSCSPISGHRSVSWYQQTPGQGLQFLFEYFSETQRNKGNFPGRFSGRQFSNSRSEMNVSTLELGDSALYLCASSFSGGQNTEAFFGQGTRLTVV.

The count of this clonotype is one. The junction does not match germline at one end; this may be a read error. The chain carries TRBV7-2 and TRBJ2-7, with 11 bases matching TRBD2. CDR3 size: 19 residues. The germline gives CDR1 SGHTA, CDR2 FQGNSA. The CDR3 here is CASSPRPGTSGVSSYEQYF. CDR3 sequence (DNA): TGCGCCAGCAGCCCCCGCCCCGGGACTAGCGGAGTTAGCTCCTACGAGCAGTACTTC.